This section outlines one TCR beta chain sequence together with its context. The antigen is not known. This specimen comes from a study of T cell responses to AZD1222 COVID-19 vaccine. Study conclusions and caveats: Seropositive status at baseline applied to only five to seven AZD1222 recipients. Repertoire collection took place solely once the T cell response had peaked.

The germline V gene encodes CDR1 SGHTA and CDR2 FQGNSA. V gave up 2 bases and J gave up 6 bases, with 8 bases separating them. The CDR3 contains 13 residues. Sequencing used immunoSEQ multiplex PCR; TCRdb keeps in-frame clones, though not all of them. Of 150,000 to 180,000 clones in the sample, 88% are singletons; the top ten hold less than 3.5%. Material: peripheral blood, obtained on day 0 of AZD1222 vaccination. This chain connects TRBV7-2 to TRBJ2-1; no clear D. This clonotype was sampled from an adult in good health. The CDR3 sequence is CASSLNPGNEQFF. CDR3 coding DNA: TGTGCCAGCAGCTTAAATCCGGGCAATGAGCAGTTCTTC.